The text below deals with one T cell receptor (beta chain). The sample originates from a study of early stage breast cancer tumors. The data were produced by immunoSEQ multiplex PCR, yet TCRdb's version contains in-frame clones alone and is incomplete. Of 8,500 to 10,000 clones listed, 71% are singletons. Unmatched junction bases numbered 8, after V lost 3 bases and J lost 4 bases. There are 16 residues in the CDR3. Germline V lookup: CDR1 SGHNT, CDR2 YYREEE (reference sequence). The TCR originated in a person aged 60 to 70 with breast cancer. Source material: normal breast tissue next to the tumor. The rearrangement uses TRBV5-4 and TRBJ2-7; 12 bases match TRBD2. CDR3 amino acids: CASSSATTSGRYEQYF. The CDR3 DNA sequence: TGTGCCAGCAGCTCCGCCACGACTAGCGGGAGATACGAGCAGTACTTC.